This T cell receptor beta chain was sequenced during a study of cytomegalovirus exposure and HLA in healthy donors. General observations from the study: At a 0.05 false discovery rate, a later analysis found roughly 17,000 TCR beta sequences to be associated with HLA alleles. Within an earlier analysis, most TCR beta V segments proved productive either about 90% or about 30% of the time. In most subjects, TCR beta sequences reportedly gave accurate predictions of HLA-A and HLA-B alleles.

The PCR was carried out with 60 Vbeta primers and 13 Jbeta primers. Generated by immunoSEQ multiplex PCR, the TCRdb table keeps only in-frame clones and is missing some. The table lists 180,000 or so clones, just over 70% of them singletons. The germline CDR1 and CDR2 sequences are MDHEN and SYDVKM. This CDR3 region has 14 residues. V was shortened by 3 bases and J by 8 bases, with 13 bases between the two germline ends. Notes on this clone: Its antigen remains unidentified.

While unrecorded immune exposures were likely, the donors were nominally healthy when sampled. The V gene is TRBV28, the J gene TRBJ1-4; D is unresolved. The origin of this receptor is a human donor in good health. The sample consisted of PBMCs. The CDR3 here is CASSFGRGGEKLFF. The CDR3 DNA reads TGTGCCAGCAGTTTTGGCCGGGGAGGAGAAAAACTGTTTTTT.